The following is a T cell receptor (beta chain) sequence with its context. There are many counts of this clonotype. Its antigen is unknown. Base qualities are not provided; no much larger clone lies one nucleotide away. The junction shows trimming of 1 base on V and 3 bases on J, and the gene matches do not reach 6 bases of it. The CDR3 numbers 16 residues from cysteine through phenylalanine. Left in the record is the CDR3 DNA by itself, 48 bases read in frame from the first base. The sample comes from a study of CD8+CD57+ T cells in acquired aplastic anemia (dated by TCRdb to the late 2010s). Background for the entire study: DNA extracted from sorted CD4+ and CD8+ cells had a mean of 3.2 ug, with a range of 0.2 to 27.4 ug. Healthy donor samples averaged about 9.8 million reads for CD4+ and roughly 11 million for CD8+ cells. The investigation overall reported the following: Around 30 CD8+ CDR3 sequences were found in both patients and controls but appeared to be highly expressed in patients and within the immunodominant clones of the patients. Patients and healthy controls showed no significant difference in CD8+ Simpson's diversity (P=0.060).

Profiling of TCR beta VDJ combinations and CDR3 sequences used genomic DNA as the template. TCR repertoire sequencing was run on an Illumina HiSeq 2000. On the authors' methods: TRBV/TRBJ rearrangement plots, CDR3 size and DJ length profiles, and Simpson's diversity index were used to assess repertoires. The most abundant DNA sequence in the deep sequencing data was taken as the immunodominant clone. CDR3 amino acid sequences were screened for sharing across subjects and compared with published repertoires and the VDJdb database. The raw public reads went through TCRdb reprocessing: fastp at Q25, MiXCR clone calling, in-frame beta chains kept. Each record represents a unique CDR3 protein, reported with the most common genes and DNA among its rows. The authors' filters were not applied to this entry. Within this sample are more than 150,000 distinct CDR3 sequences, with 35% to 50% of them counted one time only. About 2.9% of the sample rests with the top ten.

In the study, sorted CD4+ and CD8+ blood T cells from patients with severe aplastic anemia and from healthy subjects underwent deep sequencing of TCR repertoires. Ficoll-Paque density gradient centrifugation was used to isolate peripheral blood mononuclear cells. Before DNA extraction, CD4+ and CD8+ T cells were sorted with FACS or magnetic beads. This receptor was identified in a human donor in good health. The chain was built from TRBV12-3 or TRBV12-4 and TRBJ1-2, with 9 middle bases fitting TRBD1. The sequenced material came from sorted CD4+, CD8+, or CD8+CD57+ T cells (not recorded which) from PBMCs. The DNA is TGTGCCAGCAGTTTAGAAGGGACAGGGAGAGACTATGGCTACACCTTC. It is translated as CASSLEGTGRDYGYTF.